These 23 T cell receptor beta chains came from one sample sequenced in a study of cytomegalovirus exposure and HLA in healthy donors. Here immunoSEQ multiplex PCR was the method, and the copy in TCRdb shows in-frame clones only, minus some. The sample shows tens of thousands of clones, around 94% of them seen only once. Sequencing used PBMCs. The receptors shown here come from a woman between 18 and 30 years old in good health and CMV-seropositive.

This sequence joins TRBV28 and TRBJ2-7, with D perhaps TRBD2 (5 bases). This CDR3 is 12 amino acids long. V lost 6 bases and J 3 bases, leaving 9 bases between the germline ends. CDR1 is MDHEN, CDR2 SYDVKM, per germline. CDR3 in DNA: TGTGCCAGCAGGAGTGGGAGCTACGAGCAGTACTTC. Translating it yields CASRSGSYEQYF.

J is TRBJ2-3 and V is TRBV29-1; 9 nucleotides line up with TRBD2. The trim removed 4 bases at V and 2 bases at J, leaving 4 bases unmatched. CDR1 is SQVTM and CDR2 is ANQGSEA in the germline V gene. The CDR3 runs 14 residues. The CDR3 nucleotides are TGCAGCGTTGTGGGCGGGAGGGCCACAGATACGCAGTATTTT. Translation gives CSVVGGRATDTQYF.

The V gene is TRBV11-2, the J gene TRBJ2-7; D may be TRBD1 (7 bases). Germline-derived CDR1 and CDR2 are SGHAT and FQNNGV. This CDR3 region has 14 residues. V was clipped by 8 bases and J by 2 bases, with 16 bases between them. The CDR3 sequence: CASSRAGQPYEQYF. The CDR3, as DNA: TGTGCCAGCTCCCGTGCGGGACAGCCCTACGAGCAGTACTTC.

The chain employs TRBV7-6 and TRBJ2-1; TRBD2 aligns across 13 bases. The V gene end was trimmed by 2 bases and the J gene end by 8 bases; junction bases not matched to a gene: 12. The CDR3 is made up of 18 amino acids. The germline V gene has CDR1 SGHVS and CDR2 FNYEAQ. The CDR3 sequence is CASSLTPRTSGSGDEQFF. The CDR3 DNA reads TGTGCCAGCAGCTTAACCCCCCGGACTAGCGGGAGCGGGGATGAGCAGTTCTTC.

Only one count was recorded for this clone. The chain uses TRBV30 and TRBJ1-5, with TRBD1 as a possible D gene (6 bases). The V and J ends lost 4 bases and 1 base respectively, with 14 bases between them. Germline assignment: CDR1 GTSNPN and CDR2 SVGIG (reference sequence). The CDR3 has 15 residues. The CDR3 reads CAWTRGGGSNQPQHF. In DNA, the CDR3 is TGTGCCTGGACCCGAGGGGGGGGAAGCAATCAGCCCCAGCATTTT. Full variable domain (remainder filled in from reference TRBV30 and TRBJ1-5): SQTIHQWPATLVQPVGSPLSLECTVEGTSNPNLYWYRQAAGRGLQLLFYSVGIGQISSEVPQNLSASRPQDRQFILSSKKLLLSDSGFYLCAWTRGGGSNQPQHFGDGTRLSIL.

CDR3 amino acids: CASGLEVFEQFF. The CDR3 coding sequence is TGTGCCAGCGGACTAGAGGTTTTTGAGCAGTTCTTC. The genes are TRBV2 and TRBJ2-1; 7 bases line up with TRBD2. This CDR3 has 12 amino acids. Trimming cost V 8 bases and J 9 bases; bases outside gene matches: 7. Germline V gives CDR1 SNHLY, CDR2 FYNNEI.

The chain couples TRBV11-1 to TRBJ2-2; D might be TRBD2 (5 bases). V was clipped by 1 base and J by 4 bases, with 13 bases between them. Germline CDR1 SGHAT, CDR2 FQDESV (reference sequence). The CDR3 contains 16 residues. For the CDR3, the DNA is TGTGCCAGCAGCTTAGACCTCGTCGGAGGCACCGGGGAGCTGTTTTTT. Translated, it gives CASSLDLVGGTGELFF.

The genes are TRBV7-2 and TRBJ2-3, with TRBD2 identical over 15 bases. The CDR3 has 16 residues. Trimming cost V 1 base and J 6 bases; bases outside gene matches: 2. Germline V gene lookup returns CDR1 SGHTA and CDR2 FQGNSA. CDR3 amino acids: CASSLDGTSGRDTQYF. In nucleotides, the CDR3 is TGTGCCAGCAGCTTAGACGGGACTAGCGGGAGGGATACGCAGTATTTT.

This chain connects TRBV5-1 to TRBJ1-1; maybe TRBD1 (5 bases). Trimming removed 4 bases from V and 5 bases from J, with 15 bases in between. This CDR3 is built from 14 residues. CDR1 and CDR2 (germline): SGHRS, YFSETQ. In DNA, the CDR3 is TGCGCCAGCAGCGGAGGGACTGGCGGGACTGAAGCTTTCTTT. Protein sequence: CASSGGTGGTEAFF.

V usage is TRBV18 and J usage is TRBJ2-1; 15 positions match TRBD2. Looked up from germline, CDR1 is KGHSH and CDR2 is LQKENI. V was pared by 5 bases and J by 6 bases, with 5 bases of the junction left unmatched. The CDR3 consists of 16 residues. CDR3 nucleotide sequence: TGTGCCAGCTCAGCCCGGACTAGCGGGAGGGCCAATGAGCAGTTCTTC. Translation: CASSARTSGRANEQFF.

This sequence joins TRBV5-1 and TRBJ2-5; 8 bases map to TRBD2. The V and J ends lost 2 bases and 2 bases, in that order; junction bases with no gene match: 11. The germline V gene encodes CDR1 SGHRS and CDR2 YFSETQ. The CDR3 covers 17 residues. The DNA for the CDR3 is TGCGCCAGCAGCTTTCAAGTCACTAGCGGAAAGCAAGAGACCCAGTACTTC. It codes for CASSFQVTSGKQETQYF.

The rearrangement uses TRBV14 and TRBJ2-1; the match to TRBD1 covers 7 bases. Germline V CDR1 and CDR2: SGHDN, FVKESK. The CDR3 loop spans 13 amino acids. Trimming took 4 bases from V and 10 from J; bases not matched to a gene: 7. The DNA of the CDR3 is TGTGCCAGCAGCCCCCTAGAGGGGGCCGAGCAGTTCTTC. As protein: CASSPLEGAEQFF.

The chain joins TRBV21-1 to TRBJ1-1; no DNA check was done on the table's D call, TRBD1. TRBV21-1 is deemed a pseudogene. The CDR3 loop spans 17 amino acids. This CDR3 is CASSNRDRGFVGTEAFF. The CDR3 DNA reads TGTGCCAGCAGCAATCGGGACAGGGGGTTTGTCGGCACTGAAGCTTTCTTT.

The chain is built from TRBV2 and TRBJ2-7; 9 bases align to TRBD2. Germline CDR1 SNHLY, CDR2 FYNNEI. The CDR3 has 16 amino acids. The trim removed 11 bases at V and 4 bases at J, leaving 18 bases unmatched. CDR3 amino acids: CAGSGGSGGPGYEQYF. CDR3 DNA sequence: TGTGCCGGGTCTGGAGGTAGCGGGGGCCCCGGGTACGAGCAGTACTTC.

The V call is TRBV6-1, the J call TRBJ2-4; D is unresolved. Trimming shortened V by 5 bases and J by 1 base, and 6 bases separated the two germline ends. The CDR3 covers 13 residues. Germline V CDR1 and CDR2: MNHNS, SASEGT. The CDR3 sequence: CASSILAKNIQYF. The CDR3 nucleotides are TGTGCCAGCAGTATCCTGGCCAAAAACATTCAGTACTTC.

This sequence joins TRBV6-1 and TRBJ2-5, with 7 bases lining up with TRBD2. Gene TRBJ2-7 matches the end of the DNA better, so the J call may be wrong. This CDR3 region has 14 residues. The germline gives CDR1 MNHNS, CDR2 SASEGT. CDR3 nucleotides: TGTGCCAGCAGTGGGGGGAGGGAATTCTACGAGCAGTACTTC. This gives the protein CASSGGREFYEQYF.

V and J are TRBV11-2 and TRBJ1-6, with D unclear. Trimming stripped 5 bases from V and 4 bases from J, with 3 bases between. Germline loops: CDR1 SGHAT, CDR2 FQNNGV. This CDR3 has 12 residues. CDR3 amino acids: CASSHYNSPLHF. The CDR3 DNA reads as TGTGCCAGCAGCCATTATAATTCACCCCTCCACTTT.

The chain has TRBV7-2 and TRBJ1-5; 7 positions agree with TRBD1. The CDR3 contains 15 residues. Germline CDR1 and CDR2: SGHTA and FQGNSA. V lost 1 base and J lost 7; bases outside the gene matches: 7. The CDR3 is CASSLDVTGMQPQHF. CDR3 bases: TGTGCCAGCAGCTTAGATGTGACAGGGATGCAGCCCCAGCATTTT.

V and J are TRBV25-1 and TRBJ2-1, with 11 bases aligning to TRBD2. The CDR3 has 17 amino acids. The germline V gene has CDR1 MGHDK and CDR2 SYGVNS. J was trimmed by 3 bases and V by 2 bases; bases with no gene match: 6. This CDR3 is CASSEPTSGDLYNEQFF. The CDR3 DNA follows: TGTGCCAGCAGTGAACCGACTAGCGGGGACCTCTACAATGAGCAGTTCTTC. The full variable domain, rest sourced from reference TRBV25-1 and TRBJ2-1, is EADIYQTPRYLVIGTGKKITLECSQTMGHDKMYWYQQDPGMELHLIHYSYGVNSTEKGDLSSESTVSRIRTEHFPLTLESARPSHTSQYLCASSEPTSGDLYNEQFFGPGTRLTVL.

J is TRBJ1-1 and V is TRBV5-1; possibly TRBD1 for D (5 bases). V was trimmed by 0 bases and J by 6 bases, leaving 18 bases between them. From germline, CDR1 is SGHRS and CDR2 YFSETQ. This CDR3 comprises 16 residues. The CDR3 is CASSLDTADWGAEAFF. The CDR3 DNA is TGCGCCAGCAGCTTGGATACTGCAGATTGGGGCGCTGAAGCTTTCTTT.

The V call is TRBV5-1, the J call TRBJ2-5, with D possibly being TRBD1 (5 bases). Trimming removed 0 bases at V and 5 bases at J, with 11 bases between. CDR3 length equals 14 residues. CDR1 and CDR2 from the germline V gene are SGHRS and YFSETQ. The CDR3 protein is CASSLASNRETQYF. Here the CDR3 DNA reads TGCGCCAGCAGCTTGGCCAGTAACAGGGAGACCCAGTACTTC. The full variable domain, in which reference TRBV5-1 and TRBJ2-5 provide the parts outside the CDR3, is KAGVTQTPRYLIKTRGQQVTLSCSPISGHRSVSWYQQTPGQGLQFLFEYFSETQRNKGNFPGRFSGRQFSNSRSEMNVSTLELGDSALYLCASSLASNRETQYFGPGTRLLVL.

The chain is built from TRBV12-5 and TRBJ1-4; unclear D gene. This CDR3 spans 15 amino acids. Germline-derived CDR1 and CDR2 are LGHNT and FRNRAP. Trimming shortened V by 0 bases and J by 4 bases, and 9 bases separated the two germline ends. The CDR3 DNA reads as TGTGCTAGTGGTTTGGTTGGCCCGATTAATGAAAAACTGTTTTTT. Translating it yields CASGLVGPINEKLFF.

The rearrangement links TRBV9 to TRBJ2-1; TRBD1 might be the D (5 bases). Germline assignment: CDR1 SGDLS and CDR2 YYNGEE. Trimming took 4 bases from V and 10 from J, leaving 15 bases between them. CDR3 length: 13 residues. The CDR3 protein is CASSPYGQGEQFF. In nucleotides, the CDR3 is TGTGCCAGCAGCCCTTATGGGCAGGGCGAGCAGTTCTTC.